The clone carrying this TCR beta chain came up once. Some clones are missing from TCRdb's copy, which holds only in-frame ones; the method was immunoSEQ multiplex PCR. Of tens of thousands of clones listed, 89% are singletons. CDR1 and CDR2 from the germline V gene are MGHDK and SYGVNS. The CDR3 has 15 residues. V lost 4 bases to trimming and J lost 4 bases; unmatched junction nucleotides: 6. This specimen comes from a study of control samples from healthy donors and cancer patients. The sequence came from a man in his forties or fifties in good health. The chain is built from TRBV25-1 and TRBJ2-1; TRBD1 matches at 8 bases. The sequencing sample was made of blood. The CDR3 spells CASSGQGARYNEQFF. CDR3 coding DNA: TGTGCCAGCAGTGGTCAGGGGGCACGGTACAATGAGCAGTTCTTC.